This is a list of T cell receptor beta chains from one sample in a study of identical twins. TCRdb reanalysed the 5' RACE reads using MiXCR and keeps one entry per CDR3 protein. The table lists about 790,000 distinct CDR3 sequences, 15% to 20% of them singletons. This sample also appeared in a second study, on T cells expressing NK-cell markers.

Sequencing was performed on PBMCs. Receptor source: a woman aged 18-29 years in good health. Both conserved end residues are part of each CDR3. The order of the fields is CDR3 length, V gene, clone size, D gene, J gene, CDR3 protein, CDR3 DNA. The D gene is left open where the match is weak. Only some rows state a clone size, as once, few, many or a class for expanded clones.

>16|TRBV10-3|-|-|TRBJ2-2
CAIKGGRTENTGELFF
TGTGCCATCAAGGGTGGGCGAACTGAGAACACCGGGGAGCTGTTTTTT
>15|TRBV20-1|-|TRBD1|TRBJ1-5
CSARDRDRGFQPQHF
TGCAGTGCTAGAGATCGGGACAGGGGATTTCAGCCCCAGCATTTT
>14|TRBV18|many|-|TRBJ2-3
CASSPLEGADTQYF
TGTGCCAGCTCACCACTGGAGGGAGCAGATACGCAGTATTTT
>14|TRBV6-1|-|-|TRBJ1-5
CASSVRVTNQPQHF
TGTGCCAGTTCGGTGAGGGTGACCAATCAGCCCCAGCATTTT
>16|TRBV7-9|-|-|TRBJ2-1
CASSSQTGKTGSEQFF
TGTGCCAGCAGCTCACAGACAGGAAAAACTGGGAGTGAGCAGTTCTTC
>14|TRBV7-8|few|-|TRBJ2-7
CASSPLQSYGEQYF
TGTGCCAGCAGCCCCCTCCAGTCGTATGGCGAGCAGTACTTC
>13|TRBV5-1|few|-|TRBJ2-7
CASSPETLDEQYF
TGCGCCAGCAGCCCCGAGACTTTGGACGAGCAGTACTTC
>13|TRBV18|-|-|TRBJ2-5
CASANRGQETQYF
TGTGCCAGCGCAAACCGGGGGCAAGAGACCCAGTACTTC
>14|TRBV7-8|-|-|TRBJ2-7
CASRPPEKNHEQYF
TGTGCCAGCAGACCCCCCGAGAAGAACCACGAGCAGTACTTC
>15|TRBV12-3/TRBV12-4|-|TRBD2|TRBJ2-1
CASSLGGGAENEQFF
TGTGCCAGCAGTTTGGGCGGGGGGGCTGAAAATGAGCAGTTCTTC
>13|TRBV2|few|-|TRBJ1-1
CASRRTGETEAFF
TGTGCCAGCAGAAGGACGGGGGAGACTGAAGCTTTCTTT
>15|TRBV7-8|-|TRBD1|TRBJ2-5
CASSEHRGARETQYF
TGTGCCAGCAGCGAGCACAGGGGCGCAAGGGAGACCCAGTACTTC
>14|TRBV12-3/TRBV12-4|many|-|TRBJ2-7
CASTSGPSSYEQYF
TGTGCCAGCACCTCGGGTCCCTCCTCCTACGAGCAGTACTTC
>13|TRBV20-1|-|-|TRBJ2-7
CSATDGPSYEQYF
TGCAGTGCTACCGACGGTCCCTCCTACGAGCAGTACTTC
>17|TRBV11-3|few|-|TRBJ2-3
CASSPRRRTVSTDTQYF
TGTGCCAGCAGCCCTAGACGTCGAACAGTAAGCACAGATACGCAGTATTTT
>14|TRBV12-3/TRBV12-4|few|-|TRBJ2-1
CASSPSFTAREQFF
TGTGCCAGCAGCCCGTCGTTCACAGCCCGAGAGCAGTTCTTC
>18|TRBV6-2/TRBV6-3|-|-|TRBJ2-5
CASSPLRHSGRPQETQYF
TGTGCCAGCAGCCCCCTCCGCCATAGTGGGAGGCCCCAAGAGACCCAGTACTTC
>15|TRBV25-1|-|-|TRBJ2-7
CASSEIDDSTYEQYF
TGTGCCAGCAGTGAGATAGACGACAGTACCTACGAGCAGTACTTC
>13|TRBV5-6|few|-|TRBJ1-2
CASSLGRYYGYTF
TGTGCCAGCAGCTTGGGGCGGTACTATGGCTACACCTTC
>13|TRBV2|-|-|TRBJ1-1
CASSSEGGTEAFF
TGTGCCAGCAGTTCGGAGGGAGGCACTGAAGCTTTCTTT
>16|TRBV28|many|-|TRBJ2-3
CASSLFGTGSTDTQYF
TGTGCCAGCAGTTTATTTGGCACAGGGAGCACAGATACGCAGTATTTT
>17|TRBV7-2|-|TRBD2|TRBJ2-7
CASSLQGRLAGVLQQYF
TGTGCCAGCAGCTTACAGGGCCGACTAGCGGGAGTGTTGCAGCAGTACTTC
>15|TRBV5-8|-|TRBD1|TRBJ2-2
CASNFEQGASGELFF
TGTGCCAGCAACTTCGAACAGGGGGCCTCCGGGGAGCTGTTTTTT
>16|TRBV15|few|-|TRBJ1-5
CATSREESGTSQPQHF
TGTGCCACCAGCAGAGAAGAGTCAGGGACCAGTCAGCCCCAGCATTTT
>12|TRBV5-6|few|-|TRBJ2-7
CASSIQGGEQYF
TGTGCCAGCAGCATACAGGGGGGGGAGCAGTACTTC
>17|TRBV7-9|-|TRBD2|TRBJ2-1
CASSLGWGLAGDNEQFF
TGTGCCAGCAGCTTAGGCTGGGGACTAGCGGGGGACAATGAGCAGTTCTTC
>17|TRBV23-1|once|-|TRBJ1-5
CASSQSPVAGNHQPQHF
TGCGCCAGCAGTCAGTCCCCAGTTGCAGGGAATCATCAGCCCCAGCATTTT
>15|TRBV6-1|-|TRBD2|TRBJ2-7
CASSRTGLAGYEQYF
TGTGCCAGCAGTCGAACGGGACTAGCGGGGTACGAGCAGTACTTC
>14|TRBV20-1|-|-|TRBJ2-1
CSASTWGPTNEQFF
TGCAGTGCTAGCACCTGGGGTCCGACAAATGAGCAGTTCTTC
>18|TRBV6-1|few|-|TRBJ1-1
CASSITSMPGSSRTEAFF
TGTGCCAGCAGTATTACGTCGATGCCAGGGTCGTCGAGAACTGAAGCTTTCTTT
>16|TRBV6-1|-|-|TRBJ2-1
CASRAFGENLYNEQFF
TGTGCCAGCAGGGCCTTCGGGGAGAACCTGTACAATGAGCAGTTCTTC
>15|TRBV7-9|-|-|TRBJ2-3
CASSFPGTSTDTQYF
TGTGCCAGCAGCTTCCCGGGAACTAGCACAGATACGCAGTATTTT
>13|TRBV29-1|-|TRBD1|TRBJ1-1
CSVANDRDTEAFF
TGCAGCGTCGCTAATGACAGGGACACTGAAGCTTTCTTT
>14|TRBV29-1|few|-|TRBJ2-3
CSVEGGSYTDTQYF
TGCAGCGTTGAAGGGGGGTCTTACACAGATACGCAGTATTTT
>15|TRBV5-1|-|-|TRBJ2-5
CASSTATALGETQYF
TGCGCCAGCAGCACGGCAACCGCCCTTGGAGAGACCCAGTACTTC
>13|TRBV15|few|-|TRBJ2-5
CATSRDVGETQYF
TGTGCCACCAGCAGAGATGTCGGGGAGACCCAGTACTTC
>16|TRBV30|-|TRBD2|TRBJ2-1
CAWRPGLASSYNEQFF
TGTGCCTGGAGGCCGGGACTAGCGTCCTCCTACAATGAGCAGTTCTTC
>14|TRBV5-6|few|TRBD1|TRBJ2-7
CASSWDRGGYEQYF
TGTGCCAGCAGCTGGGACAGGGGGGGATACGAGCAGTACTTC
>16|TRBV5-1|-|-|TRBJ2-7
CASSFSPEAGPGEQYF
TGCGCCAGCAGCTTTTCTCCGGAGGCAGGGCCGGGCGAGCAGTACTTC
>13|TRBV5-1|few|-|TRBJ2-5
CASSHNSQETQYF
TGCGCCAGCAGCCACAACAGCCAAGAGACCCAGTACTTC